These 22 T cell receptor beta chains were all obtained from the same sample, sequenced in a study of T cell responses to AZD1222 COVID-19 vaccine. Generated by immunoSEQ multiplex PCR, the TCRdb table keeps only in-frame clones and is missing some. This sample has 140,000 to 150,000 clones, with 93% found just once. The sequences come from peripheral blood, collected on day 0 of AZD1222 vaccination. The source is an adult in good health.

V and J are TRBV10-1 and TRBJ2-7; D gene ambiguous. The germline gives CDR1 WNHNN, CDR2 SYGVQD (reference sequence). V was pared by 4 bases and J by 4 bases, with 5 bases between. CDR3 size: 11 residues. The CDR3 region is CASSAGYEQYF. CDR3 DNA: TGCGCCAGCAGTGCCGGATACGAGCAGTACTTC.

This clone came up once. The V and J genes are TRBV29-1 and TRBJ1-4; maybe TRBD1 (5 bases). Germline-derived CDR1 and CDR2 are SQVTM and ANQGSEA. Trimming removed 6 bases from V and 3 bases from J, with 11 bases in between. CDR3 length equals 13 residues. The CDR3 region has the DNA TGCAGCGTCTTGGGGCCGGCTAATGAAAAACTGTTTTTT. This encodes CSVLGPANEKLFF.

The chain has TRBV7-2 and TRBJ1-6; TRBD1 aligns across 9 bases. With 5 bases clipped from V and 7 bases from J, the junction kept 6 bases outside the gene matches. CDR1 and CDR2 (germline): SGHTA, FQGNSA. CDR3 length equals 15 residues. The CDR3 DNA is TGTGCCAGCAGCCTAGGGGACAGGGACAATTCACCCCTCCACTTT. Translated: CASSLGDRDNSPLHF.

The chain links TRBV6-5 to TRBJ2-3, with 12 bases aligning to TRBD2. CDR1 and CDR2 (germline): MNHEY, SVGAGI. CDR3 size: 15 residues. V shed 6 bases and J 4 bases; nucleotides not matched to a gene: 5. The CDR3 DNA sequence: TGTGCCAGCAGGCTGACTAGCGGGAGCGCAGATACGCAGTATTTT. Protein sequence: CASRLTSGSADTQYF.

The rearrangement uses TRBV6-5 and TRBJ1-5; 7 nucleotides line up with TRBD1. The V gene's germline CDR1 is MNHEY and CDR2 SVGAGI. This CDR3 is 14 amino acids long. V was pared by 5 bases and J by 5 bases, with 6 bases of the junction left unmatched. DNA for the CDR3: TGTGCCAGCAGTCCGACAGGGAGGTATCAGCCCCAGCATTTT. Translation gives CASSPTGRYQPQHF.

The chain has TRBV2 and TRBJ2-7; D is ambiguous. The V gene's germline CDR1 is SNHLY and CDR2 FYNNEI. Trimming left V 5 bases short and J 3 bases short, with 5 bases between. CDR3 size: 11 residues. CDR3 nucleotides: TGTGCCAGCAGTACCTACTACGAGCAGTACTTC. Amino acid sequence: CASSTYYEQYF.

This chain links TRBV11-2 with TRBJ2-7; 8 positions match TRBD1. Germline V gene sequence: CDR1 SGHAT, CDR2 FQNNGV. V lost 0 bases to trimming and J lost 2 bases; unmatched junction nucleotides: 3. This CDR3 region has 15 residues. The CDR3 nucleotides are TGTGCCAGCAGCTTAGAGGGGACAGGAACCTACGAGCAGTACTTC. Amino acid sequence: CASSLEGTGTYEQYF. Supplemented by reference TRBV11-2 and TRBJ2-7, the full variable domain reads EAGVAQSPRYKIIEKRQSVAFWCNPISGHATLYWYQQILGQGPKLLIQFQNNGVVDDSQLPKDRFSAERLKGVDSTLKIQPAKLEDSAVYLCASSLEGTGTYEQYFGPGTRLTVT.

The genes are TRBV6-5 and TRBJ2-1, with D perhaps TRBD2 (7 bases). This CDR3 region has 14 residues. Deletions cut 8 bases from V and 9 bases from J, with 20 bases between. CDR1 and CDR2 from the germline V gene are MNHEY and SVGAGI. The CDR3 protein is CASGLGGIYGEQFF. In DNA, the CDR3 is TGTGCCAGCGGACTAGGGGGGATATATGGTGAGCAGTTCTTC.

The chain links TRBV5-1 to TRBJ2-1; no definite D call. CDR3 size: 14 residues. V was clipped by 1 base and J by 1 base, with 6 bases between them. Per germline, CDR1 SGHRS and CDR2 YFSETQ. The CDR3 DNA follows: TGCGCCAGCAGCTTGACGGAGTCCTACAATGAGCAGTTCTTC. It yields the protein CASSLTESYNEQFF.

This clone was detected once. The genes are TRBV3-1 (or the pseudogene TRBV3-2) and TRBJ2-5; the D is unclear. V was cut by 3 bases and J by 4 bases, with 6 bases left in between. The germline gives CDR1 LGHDT, CDR2 YNNKEL (reference sequence). The length of the CDR3 is 12 residues. The CDR3 DNA follows: TGTGCCAGCAGCCACGCCCGAGAGACCCAGTACTTC. Protein: CASSHARETQYF.

V is TRBV9 and J is TRBJ2-7; 10 bases align to TRBD1. Germline trimming cut 4 bases from V and 5 bases from J; bases unmatched to any gene: 9. The CDR3 length is 15 residues. Germline-derived CDR1 and CDR2 are SGDLS and YYNGEE. CDR3 DNA sequence: TGTGCCAGCAGCCCATCCGGGACAGGGGAAGACGAGCAGTACTTC. Translating it yields CASSPSGTGEDEQYF. Combining the CDR3 with reference TRBV9 and TRBJ2-7 gives the whole variable domain DSGVTQTPKHLITATGQRVTLRCSPRSGDLSVYWYQQSLDQGLQFLIQYYNGEERAKGNILERFSAQQFPDLHSELNLSSLELGDSALYFCASSPSGTGEDEQYFGPGTRLTVT.

The genes are TRBV9 and TRBJ2-1, with 8 bases identical to TRBD2. This CDR3 contains 15 residues. In germline, CDR1 is SGDLS, CDR2 YYNGEE. V lost 0 bases to trimming and J lost 7 bases; unmatched junction nucleotides: 6. CDR3 residues: CASSVDGTSTNEQFF. CDR3 coding DNA: TGTGCCAGCAGCGTAGACGGGACTAGTACAAATGAGCAGTTCTTC.

The chain recombines TRBV5-4 with TRBJ1-2; D might be TRBD1 (5 bases). Germline CDR1 SGHNT, CDR2 YYREEE (reference sequence). The CDR3 has 14 amino acids. V was shortened by 0 bases and J by 4 bases, with 10 bases between the two germline ends. CDR3: CASSLERDRYGYTF. CDR3 DNA sequence: TGTGCCAGCAGCTTGGAAAGGGACCGCTATGGCTACACCTTC. The full variable domain, with the rest looked up from reference TRBV5-4 and TRBJ1-2, is ETGVTQSPTHLIKTRGQQVTLRCSSQSGHNTVSWYQQALGQGPQFIFQYYREEENGRGNFPPRFSGLQFPNYSSELNVNALELDDSALYLCASSLERDRYGYTFGSGTRLTVV.

The gene calls are TRBV12-5 and TRBJ2-2; TRBD2 aligns across 9 bases. CDR3 length: 15 amino acids. V lost 6 bases and J lost 5; bases outside the gene matches: 7. Per germline, CDR1 LGHNT and CDR2 FRNRAP. DNA for the CDR3: TGTGCTAGTGGCGCCGGCGGGAGGGGGACCGGGGAGCTGTTTTTT. Translation gives CASGAGGRGTGELFF.

The genes are TRBV27 and TRBJ2-7; TRBD2 agrees at 15 bases. Germline CDR1 is MNHEY and CDR2 is SMNVEV (reference sequence). The V and J ends lost 7 bases and 4 bases, in that order; junction bases with no gene match: 14. The CDR3 is made up of 18 amino acids. As DNA, the CDR3 is TGTGCCAGCAACCTAGGACTAGCGGGAGGGCCTGGCGATTACGAGCAGTACTTC. Its translation: CASNLGLAGGPGDYEQYF.

The chain is built from TRBV19 and TRBJ2-7; D is ambiguous. CDR3 size: 14 residues. The V gene lost 7 bases and the J gene lost 1 base, with 14 bases spanning the gap. Germline V gives CDR1 LNHDA, CDR2 SQIVND (reference sequence). This CDR3 is CASKFSDGSYEQYF. As DNA, the CDR3 is TGTGCCAGTAAGTTTTCCGATGGGTCCTACGAGCAGTACTTC.

The V call is TRBV5-7, the J call TRBJ2-5, with TRBD2 identical over 7 bases. TRBV5-7 is noted as an ORF with a role that remains uncertain. J lost 1 base, V lost 4 bases, and 1 base had no gene match. The CDR3 sequence is 13 residues long. CDR3 bases: TGTGCCAGCAGCCGGGGGGTCCAAGAGACCCAGTACTTC. Residues: CASSRGVQETQYF.

The rearrangement links TRBV6-5 to TRBJ1-1; 7 bases fit TRBD1. V lost 4 bases, J lost 5 bases, and 7 bases stayed unmatched. Germline CDR1 and CDR2: MNHEY and SVGAGI. This CDR3 spans 14 amino acids. The CDR3 DNA follows: TGTGCCAGCAGTTTCGACAGGGAGGGAACTGAAGCTTTCTTT. This codes for CASSFDREGTEAFF.

The gene calls are TRBV5-1 and TRBJ2-7; maybe TRBD1 (7 bases). This CDR3 comprises 16 residues. V gave up 0 bases and J gave up 0 bases, with 13 bases separating them. Germline CDR1 is SGHRS and CDR2 is YFSETQ. The CDR3 reads CASSLARRDSSYEQYF. CDR3 DNA: TGCGCCAGCAGCTTGGCCCGGCGGGACAGCTCCTACGAGCAGTACTTC.

V usage is TRBV10-3 and J usage is TRBJ1-6; D is possibly TRBD1 (6 bases). V was pared by 4 bases and J by 6 bases, with 16 bases between. This CDR3 has 16 residues. CDR1 and CDR2 (germline): ENHRY, SYGVKD. The CDR3 nucleotides are TGTGCCATCAGTGGTGGTAGACAGGAGGGTAATTCACCCCTCCACTTT. It codes for CAISGGRQEGNSPLHF.

The chain carries TRBV7-9 and TRBJ2-1; 8 nucleotides line up with TRBD2. The germline CDR1 and CDR2 sequences are SEHNR and FQNEAQ (reference sequence). V lost 0 bases, J lost 5 bases, and 6 bases stayed unmatched. The CDR3 loop spans 16 amino acids. The CDR3: CASSLASGSFNNEQFF. The CDR3 region has the DNA TGTGCCAGCAGCTTAGCAAGCGGGAGCTTCAACAATGAGCAGTTCTTC.

This chain connects TRBV4-1 to TRBJ1-4; tentative D call: TRBD1 (5 bases). Trimming removed 2 bases from V and 5 bases from J, with 12 bases in between. CDR1 and CDR2 from the germline V gene are MGHRA and YSYEKL. The CDR3 is 15 residues long. The CDR3 here is CASSQSGASNEKLFF. The CDR3 nucleotides are TGCGCCAGCAGCCAATCCGGGGCCTCCAATGAAAAACTGTTTTTT.